This T cell receptor (beta chain) was captured by sequencing in a study of CD8+ T cells in alopecia areata. Study outcomes and limitations: It was less clear whether patients shared TCRs than it was in mice, possibly because of HLA.

cDNA reverse transcribed from extracted RNA served as the sequencing template. Using immunoSEQ multiplex PCR, the repertoire was profiled, and TCRdb retains in-frame clones only, with some absent. The data contain 100,000 to 150,000 clones, approximately 48% of them singletons. As to this clone: What it recognizes is unknown.

Germline V gives CDR1 MNHEY, CDR2 SVGAGI. There are 15 residues in the CDR3. The V gene end was trimmed by 2 bases and the J gene end by 6 bases; junction bases not matched to a gene: 3. This TCR came from a human donor with alopecia areata. The source was CD8+ T cells sorted from blood, collected at week 0. The rearrangement uses TRBV6-5 and TRBJ2-1; 11 nucleotides line up with TRBD2. This CDR3 is CASSYPLAGGNEQFF. CDR3 coding DNA: TGTGCCAGCAGTTACCCTCTAGCGGGGGGCAATGAGCAGTTCTTC.